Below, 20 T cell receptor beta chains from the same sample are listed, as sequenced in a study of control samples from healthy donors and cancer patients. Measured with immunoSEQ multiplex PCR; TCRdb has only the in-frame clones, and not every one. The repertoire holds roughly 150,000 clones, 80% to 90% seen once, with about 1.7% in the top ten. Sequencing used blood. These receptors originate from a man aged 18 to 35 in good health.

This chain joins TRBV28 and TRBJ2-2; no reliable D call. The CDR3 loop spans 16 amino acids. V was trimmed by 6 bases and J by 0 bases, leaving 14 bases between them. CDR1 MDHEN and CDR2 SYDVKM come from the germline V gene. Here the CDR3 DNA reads TGTGCCAGCAGCCCAATTTGGTTCGCGAACACCGGGGAGCTGTTTTTT. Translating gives CASSPIWFANTGELFF.

CDR3 protein: CASSQDLGLADSEQYF. For the CDR3, the DNA is TGTGCCAGCAGCCAAGATTTAGGACTAGCGGACAGCGAGCAGTACTTC. The V gene is TRBV14, the J gene TRBJ2-7; 10 nucleotides align to TRBD2. The CDR3 loop spans 16 amino acids. With V trimmed by 0 bases and J by 6 bases, 8 bases remained unmatched. Germline V gene data show CDR1 as SGHDN and CDR2 as FVKESK.

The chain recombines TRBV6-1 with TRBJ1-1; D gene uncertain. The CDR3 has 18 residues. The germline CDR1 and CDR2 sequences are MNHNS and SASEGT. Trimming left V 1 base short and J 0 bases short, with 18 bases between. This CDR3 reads CASSEEALYNELNTEAFF. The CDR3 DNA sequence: TGTGCCAGCAGTGAAGAAGCCCTATATAACGAGTTGAACACTGAAGCTTTCTTT.

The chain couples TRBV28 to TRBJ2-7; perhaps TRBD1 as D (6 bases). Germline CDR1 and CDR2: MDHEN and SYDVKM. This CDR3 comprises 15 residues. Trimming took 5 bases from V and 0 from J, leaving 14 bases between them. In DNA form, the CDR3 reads TGTGCCAGCAGTGTGATCCGGGACATCTCCTACGAGCAGTACTTC. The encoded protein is CASSVIRDISYEQYF.

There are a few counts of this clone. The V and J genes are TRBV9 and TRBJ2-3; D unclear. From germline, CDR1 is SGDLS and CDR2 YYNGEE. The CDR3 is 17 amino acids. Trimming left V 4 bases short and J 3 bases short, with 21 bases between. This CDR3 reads CASSPQPDPLWTDTQYF. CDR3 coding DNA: TGTGCCAGCAGCCCACAACCAGACCCTCTTTGGACAGATACGCAGTATTTT.

The CDR3 here is CASSDEGVGTGELFF. Here the CDR3 DNA reads TGTGCCAGCAGCGACGAGGGGGTCGGCACCGGGGAGCTGTTTTTT. The J gene is TRBJ2-2, the V gene TRBV9; possibly TRBD1 for D (6 bases). V lost 3 bases, J lost 4 bases, and 13 bases lay in between. This CDR3 spans 15 amino acids. Germline values: CDR1 SGDLS, CDR2 YYNGEE. The entire variable domain, with the rest obtained from reference TRBV9 and TRBJ2-2, is as follows: DSGVTQTPKHLITATGQRVTLRCSPRSGDLSVYWYQQSLDQGLQFLIQYYNGEERAKGNILERFSAQQFPDLHSELNLSSLELGDSALYFCASSDEGVGTGELFFGEGSRLTVL.

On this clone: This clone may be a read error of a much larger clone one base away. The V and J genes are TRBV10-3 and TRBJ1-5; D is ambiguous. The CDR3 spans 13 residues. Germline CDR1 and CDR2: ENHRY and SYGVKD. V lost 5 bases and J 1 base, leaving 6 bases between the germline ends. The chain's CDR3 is CAISLDSNQPQHF. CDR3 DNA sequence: TGTGCCATCAGTTTGGACAGCAATCAGCCCCAGCATTTT.

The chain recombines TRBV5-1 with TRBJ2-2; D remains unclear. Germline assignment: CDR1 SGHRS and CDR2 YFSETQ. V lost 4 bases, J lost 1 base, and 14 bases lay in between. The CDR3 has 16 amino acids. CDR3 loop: CASSQFGDQNTGELFF. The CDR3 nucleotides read TGCGCCAGCAGCCAATTCGGCGACCAGAACACCGGGGAGCTGTTTTTT.

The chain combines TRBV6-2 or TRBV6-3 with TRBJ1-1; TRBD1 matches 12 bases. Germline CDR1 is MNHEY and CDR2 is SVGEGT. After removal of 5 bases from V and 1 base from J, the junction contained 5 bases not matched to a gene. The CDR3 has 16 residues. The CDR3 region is CASSKGQGARNTEAFF. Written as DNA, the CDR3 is TGTGCCAGCAGTAAGGGACAGGGGGCACGGAACACTGAAGCTTTCTTT.

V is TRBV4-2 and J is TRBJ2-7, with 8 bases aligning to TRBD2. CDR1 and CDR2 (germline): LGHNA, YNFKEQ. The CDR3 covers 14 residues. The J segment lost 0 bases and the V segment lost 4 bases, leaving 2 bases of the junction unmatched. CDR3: CASSRGGPSYEQYF. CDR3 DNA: TGTGCCAGCAGCCGCGGGGGGCCCTCCTACGAGCAGTACTTC.

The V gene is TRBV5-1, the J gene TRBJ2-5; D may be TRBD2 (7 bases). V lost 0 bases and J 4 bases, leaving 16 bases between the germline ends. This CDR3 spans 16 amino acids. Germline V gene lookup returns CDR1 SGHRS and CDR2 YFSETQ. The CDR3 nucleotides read TGCGCCAGCAGCTTGGCATACGGGGGGCGCGGAGAGACCCAGTACTTC. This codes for CASSLAYGGRGETQYF.

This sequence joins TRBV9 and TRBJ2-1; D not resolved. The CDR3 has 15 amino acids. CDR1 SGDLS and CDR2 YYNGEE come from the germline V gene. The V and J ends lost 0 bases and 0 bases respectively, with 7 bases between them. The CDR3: CASSVEANSYNEQFF. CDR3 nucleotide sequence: TGTGCCAGCAGCGTAGAGGCGAACTCCTACAATGAGCAGTTCTTC. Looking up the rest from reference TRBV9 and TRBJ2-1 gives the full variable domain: DSGVTQTPKHLITATGQRVTLRCSPRSGDLSVYWYQQSLDQGLQFLIQYYNGEERAKGNILERFSAQQFPDLHSELNLSSLELGDSALYFCASSVEANSYNEQFFGPGTRLTVL.

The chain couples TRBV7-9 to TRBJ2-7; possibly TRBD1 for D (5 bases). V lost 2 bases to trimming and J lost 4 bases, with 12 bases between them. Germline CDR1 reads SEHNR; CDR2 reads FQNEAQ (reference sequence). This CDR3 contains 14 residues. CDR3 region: CASSLSQGVYEQYF. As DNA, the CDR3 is TGTGCCAGCAGCTTATCTCAAGGGGTATACGAGCAGTACTTC.

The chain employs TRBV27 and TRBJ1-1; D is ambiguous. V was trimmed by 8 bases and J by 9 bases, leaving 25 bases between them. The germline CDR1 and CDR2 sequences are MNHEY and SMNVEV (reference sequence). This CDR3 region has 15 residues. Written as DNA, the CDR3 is TGTGCCAGCTCCCCCTCTCTTTTCTCCGGCAACAAAGCTTTCTTT. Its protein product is CASSPSLFSGNKAFF.

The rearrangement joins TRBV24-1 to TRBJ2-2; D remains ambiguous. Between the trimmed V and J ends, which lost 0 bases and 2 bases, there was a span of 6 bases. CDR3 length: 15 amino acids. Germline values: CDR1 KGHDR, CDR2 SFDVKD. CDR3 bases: TGTGCCACCAGTGATTTGCGGTCTAACACCGGGGAGCTGTTTTTT. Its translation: CATSDLRSNTGELFF.

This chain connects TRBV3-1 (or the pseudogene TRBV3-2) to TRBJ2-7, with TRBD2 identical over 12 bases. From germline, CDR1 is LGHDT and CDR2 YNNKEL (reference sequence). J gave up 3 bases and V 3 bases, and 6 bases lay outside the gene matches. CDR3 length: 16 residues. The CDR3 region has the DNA TGTGCCAGCAGCCACCTAGCGGGGGGGCCCCGCTACGAGCAGTACTTC. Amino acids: CASSHLAGGPRYEQYF.

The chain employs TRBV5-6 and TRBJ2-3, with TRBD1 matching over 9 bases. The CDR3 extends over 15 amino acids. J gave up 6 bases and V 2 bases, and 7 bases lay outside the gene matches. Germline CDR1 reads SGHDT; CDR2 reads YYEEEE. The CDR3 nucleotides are TGTGCCAGCAGCTTCACAGGGGGCTGGACGGATACGCAGTATTTT. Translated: CASSFTGGWTDTQYF.

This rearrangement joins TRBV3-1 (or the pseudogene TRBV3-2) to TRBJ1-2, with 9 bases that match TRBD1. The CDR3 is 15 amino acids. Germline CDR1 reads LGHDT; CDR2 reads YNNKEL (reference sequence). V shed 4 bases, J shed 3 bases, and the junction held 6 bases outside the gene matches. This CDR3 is CASSLGTGLDYGYTF. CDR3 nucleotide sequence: TGTGCCAGCAGCCTCGGGACAGGGCTCGACTATGGCTACACCTTC.

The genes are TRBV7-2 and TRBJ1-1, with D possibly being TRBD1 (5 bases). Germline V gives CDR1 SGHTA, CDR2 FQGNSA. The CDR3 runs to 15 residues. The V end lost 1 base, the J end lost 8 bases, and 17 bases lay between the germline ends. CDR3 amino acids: CASSLGVRGALEAFF. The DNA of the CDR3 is TGTGCCAGCAGCTTAGGGGTAAGAGGGGCCCTCGAAGCTTTCTTT.

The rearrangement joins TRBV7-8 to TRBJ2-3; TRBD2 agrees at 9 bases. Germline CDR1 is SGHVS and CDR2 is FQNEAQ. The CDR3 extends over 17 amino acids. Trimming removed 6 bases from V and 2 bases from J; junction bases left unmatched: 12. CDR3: CASSRTLRTSVTDTQYF. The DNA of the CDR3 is TGTGCCAGCAGTCGTACGCTCCGGACTAGCGTCACAGATACGCAGTATTTT.